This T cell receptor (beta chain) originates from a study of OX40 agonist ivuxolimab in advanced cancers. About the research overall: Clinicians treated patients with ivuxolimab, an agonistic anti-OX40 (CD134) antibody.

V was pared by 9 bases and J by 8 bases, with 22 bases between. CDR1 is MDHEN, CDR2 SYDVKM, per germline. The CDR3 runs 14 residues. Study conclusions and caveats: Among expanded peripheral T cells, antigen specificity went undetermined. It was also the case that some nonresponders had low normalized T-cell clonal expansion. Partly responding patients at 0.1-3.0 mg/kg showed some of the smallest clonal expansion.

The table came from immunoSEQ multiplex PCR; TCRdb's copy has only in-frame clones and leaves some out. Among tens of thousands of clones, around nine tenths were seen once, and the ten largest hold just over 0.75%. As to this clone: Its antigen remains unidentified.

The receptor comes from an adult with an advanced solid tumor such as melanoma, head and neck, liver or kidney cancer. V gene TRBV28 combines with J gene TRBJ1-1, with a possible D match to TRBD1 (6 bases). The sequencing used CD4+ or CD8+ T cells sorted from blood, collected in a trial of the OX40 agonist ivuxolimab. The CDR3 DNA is TGTGCCAGTACTATATTCACAGGGAGGGGCGAAGCTTTCTTT. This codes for CASTIFTGRGEAFF.